These 17 T cell receptor beta chains share one sample of origin, sequenced in a study of blood T cell repertoires in COVID-19. Data came from immunoSEQ multiplex PCR; TCRdb stores just in-frame clones and leaves some out. The data contain approximately 90,000 clones, 80% of them seen just once; the ten biggest clones take up 15% to 20%. Sequenced sample: peripheral blood. The receptor set was obtained from a woman of 80 years or more with acute or convalescent COVID-19.

The V and J genes are TRBV10-2 and TRBJ2-7; TRBD1 matches 7 bases. This CDR3 is 13 amino acids long. Unmatched junction bases numbered 9, after V lost 7 bases and J lost 6 bases. The V gene's germline CDR1 is WSHSY and CDR2 SAAADI. The DNA of the CDR3 is TGCGCCAGCACGAGGACAGGTAGGGGCGAGCAGTACTTC. It is translated as CASTRTGRGEQYF.

J is TRBJ1-2 and V is TRBV5-1; D call uncertain. CDR3 size: 14 residues. Germline V CDR1 and CDR2: SGHRS, YFSETQ. V was clipped by 0 bases and J by 2 bases, with 8 bases between them. The CDR3 loop reads CASSLAPQNYGYTF. The CDR3 DNA reads TGCGCCAGCAGCTTGGCCCCACAGAACTATGGCTACACCTTC. Drawing the rest from reference TRBV5-1 and TRBJ1-2, the complete variable domain is KAGVTQTPRYLIKTRGQQVTLSCSPISGHRSVSWYQQTPGQGLQFLFEYFSETQRNKGNFPGRFSGRQFSNSRSEMNVSTLELGDSALYLCASSLAPQNYGYTFGSGTRLTVV.

The chain employs TRBV7-9 and TRBJ2-7; 8 bases fit TRBD1. The CDR3 is 14 residues long. Per germline, CDR1 SEHNR and CDR2 FQNEAQ (reference sequence). The J segment lost 2 bases and the V segment lost 5 bases, leaving 5 bases of the junction unmatched. The CDR3 here is CASSAPTGAYEQYF. Written as DNA, the CDR3 is TGTGCCAGCAGCGCACCGACAGGGGCCTACGAGCAGTACTTC.

The genes are TRBV7-2 and TRBJ2-7; 7 bases line up with TRBD2. The V segment lost 2 bases and the J segment 5 bases; nucleotides outside the gene matches: 18. The germline CDR1 and CDR2 sequences are SGHTA and FQGNSA. This CDR3 has 18 amino acids. The CDR3 loop is CASSLRVGGSGVRNEQYF. The CDR3 nucleotides read TGTGCCAGCAGCTTACGGGTAGGCGGGAGTGGTGTTAGAAACGAGCAGTACTTC.

CDR3 region: CATSDWDSSYEQYF. The CDR3 DNA reads TGTGCCACCAGTGATTGGGACAGCTCCTACGAGCAGTACTTC. The gene calls are TRBV24-1 and TRBJ2-7; 7 nucleotides agree with TRBD1. Per the germline V gene, CDR1 is KGHDR and CDR2 is SFDVKD. This CDR3 comprises 14 residues. V dropped 2 bases and J dropped 0; count of bases not matched to a gene: 0.

The J gene is TRBJ2-1, the V gene TRBV11-3, with no clear D. V was trimmed by 1 base and J by 4 bases, leaving 14 bases between them. This CDR3 region has 16 residues. Germline V gene sequence: CDR1 SGHNT, CDR2 YENEEA. CDR3 sequence (DNA): TGTGCCAGCAGCTTAGCCGGGTCTTATAATTACAATGAGCAGTTCTTC. Protein sequence: CASSLAGSYNYNEQFF.

This clone was seen a single time. The CDR3, as DNA: TGTGCCAGCTTAGCGGCAAATGAGCAGTTCTTC. This encodes CASLAANEQFF. This rearrangement joins TRBV2 to TRBJ2-1; TRBD2 is a possible D gene (6 bases). With 8 bases removed from V and 7 bases from J, the gap between germline ends came to 9 bases. There are 11 residues in the CDR3. CDR1 and CDR2 from the germline V gene are SNHLY and FYNNEI.

This clone was observed a single time. The chain carries TRBV6-5 and TRBJ2-2, with TRBD1 as a possible D gene (6 bases). Germline CDR1 MNHEY, CDR2 SVGAGI. The CDR3 is made up of 15 amino acids. V was trimmed by 2 bases and J by 1 base, leaving 8 bases between them. CDR3 in amino acids: CASSYGTLNTGELFF. The CDR3 bases are TGTGCCAGCAGTTACGGGACATTGAACACCGGGGAGCTGTTTTTT.

The chain links TRBV15 to TRBJ1-5, with D maybe TRBD1 (6 bases). The V gene's germline CDR1 is LNHNV and CDR2 YYDKDF (reference sequence). V lost 3 bases and J 5 bases, leaving 8 bases between the germline ends. The CDR3 is made up of 13 amino acids. The DNA for the CDR3 is TGTGCCACCAGCAGCCCAGGGGATCAGCCCCAGCATTTT. It encodes CATSSPGDQPQHF.

The chain is built from TRBV5-1 and TRBJ1-3; unclear D gene. CDR1 is SGHRS, CDR2 YFSETQ, per germline. V was cut by 1 base and J by 2 bases, with 7 bases left in between. CDR3 size: 14 residues. The CDR3 DNA follows: TGCGCCAGCAGCTTGAACCGGGCTGGAAACACCATATATTTT. Translated: CASSLNRAGNTIYF.

This clone was seen a few times. The genes are TRBV6-6 and TRBJ2-7; 7 nucleotides align to TRBD2. In germline, CDR1 is MNHNY, CDR2 SVGAGI (reference sequence). The V segment lost 2 bases and the J segment 2 bases; nucleotides outside the gene matches: 6. The CDR3 extends over 15 amino acids. The CDR3 is CASSYRDGTTYEQYF. The CDR3 bases are TGTGCCAGCAGTTACCGGGACGGGACTACCTACGAGCAGTACTTC.

J is TRBJ1-2 and V is TRBV2, with 7 nucleotides matching TRBD1. V shed 5 bases, J shed 6 bases, and the junction held 9 bases outside the gene matches. CDR3 length: 14 amino acids. Germline V gene sequence: CDR1 SNHLY, CDR2 FYNNEI. The CDR3 nucleotides are TGTGCCAGCAGTAACAACGAGGGGGCTAATGGCTACACCTTC. As protein: CASSNNEGANGYTF.

The rearrangement uses TRBV9 and TRBJ2-7; TRBD2 matches at 14 bases. Trimming took 0 bases from V and 6 from J; bases not matched to a gene: 8. The CDR3 contains 17 residues. Germline V gives CDR1 SGDLS, CDR2 YYNGEE. The chain's CDR3 is CASSVATGTSGSLEQYF. The CDR3 DNA follows: TGTGCCAGCAGCGTAGCTACGGGGACTAGCGGGAGCCTCGAGCAGTACTTC.

J is TRBJ2-1 and V is TRBV7-8; a weak D match, TRBD1 (6 bases). The length of the CDR3 is 16 residues. CDR1 and CDR2 from the germline V gene are SGHVS and FQNEAQ. With 4 bases removed from V and 4 bases from J, the gap between germline ends came to 17 bases. The CDR3 loop is CASSSGAGARYNEQFF. The DNA for the CDR3 is TGTGCCAGCAGCTCTGGAGCAGGGGCTCGTTACAATGAGCAGTTCTTC.

The gene calls are TRBV2 and TRBJ1-2; TRBD1 might be the D (5 bases). Deletions cut 5 bases from V and 4 bases from J, with 11 bases between. Germline lookup yields CDR1 SNHLY and CDR2 FYNNEI. The CDR3 loop spans 13 amino acids. The CDR3 is CASSIETVYGYTF. CDR3 coding DNA: TGTGCCAGCAGTATCGAGACAGTCTATGGCTACACCTTC.

The chain is built from TRBV3-1 (or the pseudogene TRBV3-2) and TRBJ1-3, with TRBD1 identical over 7 bases. Trimming at V came to 4 bases and at J to 3 bases, leaving 6 bases not matched to a gene. The germline gives CDR1 LGHDT, CDR2 YNNKEL (reference sequence). The CDR3 loop spans 15 amino acids. The CDR3 DNA reads as TGTGCCAGCAGCCCACAGACAGGGAATGGAAACACCATATATTTT. Protein product: CASSPQTGNGNTIYF.

The chain uses TRBV6-2 or TRBV6-3 and TRBJ2-3; 9 bases are a match to TRBD2. V was clipped by 0 bases and J by 2 bases; unmatched bases: 12. The CDR3 totals 19 residues. Germline loops: CDR1 MNHEY, CDR2 SVGEGT. CDR3 sequence: CASSYSLSTSGYNTDTQYF. CDR3 nucleotides: TGTGCCAGCAGTTACTCGCTATCGACTAGCGGATATAACACAGATACGCAGTATTTT.